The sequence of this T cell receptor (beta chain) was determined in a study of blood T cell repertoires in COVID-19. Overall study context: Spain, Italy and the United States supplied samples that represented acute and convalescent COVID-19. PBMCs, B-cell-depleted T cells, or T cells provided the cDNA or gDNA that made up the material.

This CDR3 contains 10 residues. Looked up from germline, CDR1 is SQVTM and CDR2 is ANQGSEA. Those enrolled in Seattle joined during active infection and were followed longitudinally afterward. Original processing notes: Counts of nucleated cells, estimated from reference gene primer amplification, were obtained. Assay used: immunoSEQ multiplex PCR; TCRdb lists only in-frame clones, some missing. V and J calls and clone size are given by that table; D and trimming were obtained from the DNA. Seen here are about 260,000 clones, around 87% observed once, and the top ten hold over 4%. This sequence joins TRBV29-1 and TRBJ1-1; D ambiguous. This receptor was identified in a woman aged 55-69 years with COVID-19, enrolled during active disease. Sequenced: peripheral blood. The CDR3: CSGSATEAFF. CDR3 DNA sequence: TGCAGTGGGAGTGCCACTGAAGCTTTCTTT.